A selection of T cell receptor beta chains follows, all from one sample in a study of shared clonotypes between healthy human individuals. Some clones are missing from TCRdb's copy, which holds only in-frame ones; the method was immunoSEQ multiplex PCR. The table has about 560,000 clones, about 80% seen once. Source material: PBMCs. The receptors stem from a woman aged 40 to 50 in good health. Some clones in this sample may be carry-over from other donors' samples. Both conserved end residues are trimmed from each CDR3. A D gene is named only where the DNA matches it firmly.

d_call j_call v_call cdr3_aa
NA TRBJ1-4 TRBV28 ASSFAGFVEKLF
NA TRBJ1-3 TRBV5-4 ASSLGGVSGNTIY
TRBD1 TRBJ1-5 TRBV19 ASSIGGDRFNQPQH
NA TRBJ1-2 TRBV9 ASSAVDGNNYGYT
TRBD2 TRBJ2-7 TRBV4-1 ASSQVDSGNFEQY
TRBD1 TRBJ1-1 TRBV28 ASTPLLPMTGHHTEAF
NA TRBJ1-2 TRBV28 ASNGGIGNYGYT
NA TRBJ2-2 TRBV7-2 ASSPRTGNTGELF
NA TRBJ1-1 TRBV4-1 ASSQATGRWTF
TRBD1 TRBJ2-6 TRBV10-1 ASSEGTAFSGANVLT
NA TRBJ1-4 TRBV2 ASSVIRGVREKLF
TRBD2 TRBJ2-2 TRBV7-3 ASSWGTSGTGELF
NA TRBJ2-7 TRBV2 ASRAPGLRSGLEQY
NA TRBJ1-5 TRBV2 ASSLIWGSNQPQH
NA TRBJ2-7 TRBV21-1 ASSKGQGLNEQY
NA TRBJ1-2 TRBV12-5 ASWRGPNYGYT
NA TRBJ2-6 TRBV5-5 ASSLFRVGANVLT
NA TRBJ1-5 TRBV28 ASSLSLQPQH
NA TRBJ1-4 TRBV6-5 ASSYQEGIEKLF
NA TRBJ2-7 TRBV5-1 ASSSTGQTYEQY
TRBD1 TRBJ2-2 TRBV6-6 ASSPGGPGTGELF
NA TRBJ2-1 TRBV30 AWSVWEAEQF
NA TRBJ2-7 TRBV28 ASSSGAIYEQY
TRBD2 TRBJ2-1 TRBV19 ASSGVAGGYNEQF
TRBD2 TRBJ2-3 TRBV10-3 AISESSGRARETDTQY
NA TRBJ2-7 TRBV7-2 ASSLGPRDEQY
NA TRBJ2-1 TRBV11-2 ASSREVYNEQF
TRBD2 TRBJ2-1 TRBV6-5 ASSSRGDHYNEQF
NA TRBJ1-1 TRBV6-6 ASRPTLMNTEAF
TRBD1 TRBJ2-1 TRBV18 ASSPTTGTGGPWVHYNEQF
NA TRBJ1-5 TRBV7-9 ASSPTEHQPQH
NA NA TRBV10-3 AIRSLGTRDEQY
TRBD2 TRBJ2-2 TRBV7-3 ASSLIAGSSTGELF
NA TRBJ1-4 TRBV2 ASSEREKLF
NA TRBJ2-3 TRBV29-1 SVHRDTDTQY
TRBD2 TRBJ2-4 TRBV30 AWSVSGLAGINIQY
NA TRBJ1-2 TRBV7-3 ASSSGQNYGYT
NA TRBJ1-1 TRBV28 ASSWGGGTDEAF
NA TRBJ2-7 TRBV11-2 ASAPLSGYLSYEQY
TRBD1 TRBJ1-5 TRBV19 ASSLTGGGFEPQH
TRBD2 TRBJ2-1 TRBV9 ASSVELAGTSNEQF
TRBD2 TRBJ2-3 TRBV5-1 ASSSGLVEGSTQY
TRBD2 TRBJ2-5 TRBV7-2 ASSWGLAKETQY
TRBD1 TRBJ2-7 TRBV6-6 ASSRQGDEQY
TRBD2 TRBJ2-7 TRBV15 ATSRGRLAGGPMSSYEQY
TRBD2 TRBJ2-5 TRBV5-1 ASSWGTTQETQY
NA TRBJ1-2 TRBV19 ASSNQNYGYT
TRBD2 TRBJ2-1 TRBV7-9 ASSLELAGYNEQF
NA NA TRBV7-3 ASSLTGDEQY
TRBD1 TRBJ2-7 TRBV6-1 ASGRKGTGAYEQY
NA TRBJ2-7 TRBV16 ASSQGAYEQY